This TCR beta chain was observed in a study of post-analysis software for immune sequencing data. The study, taken as a whole, reports: In patients, TRBV5-6, TRBV5-1 and TRBV20-1 belonged to roughly five TRBV segments found more frequently than in controls.

The authors incorporated unique molecular identifiers into the TCR beta cDNA libraries. MiXCR was run by TCRdb on the PCR reads, yielding one entry per CDR3 protein. The sample comprises around 250,000 distinct CDR3 sequences, just over 35% of which are singletons, and around 4.8% rests with the top ten. The CDR3 runs 16 residues. Germline assignment: CDR1 SGDLS and CDR2 YYNGEE. V was clipped by 7 bases and J by 1 base, with 15 bases between them. About this clonotype itself: The antigen is not known.

The clonotype originates from a girl aged 10 to 17 with multiple sclerosis. The chain couples TRBV9 to TRBJ2-6; no firm D call. The sequencing sample was made of blood. The CDR3 spells CASGVASRSGANVLTF. Written as DNA, the CDR3 is TGTGCCAGCGGAGTAGCCTCCAGATCTGGGGCCAACGTCCTGACTTTC.